These 26 T cell receptor beta chains came from one sample sequenced in a study of T cells in tuberculosis. Generated by immunoSEQ multiplex PCR, the TCRdb table keeps only in-frame clones and is missing some. Among more than 35,000 clones, about 94% were seen once, and the ten largest hold about 12%. What was sequenced was PBMCs. The receptors here all came from a donor between 10 and 35 years old with latent tuberculosis or without tuberculosis infection. Some clones in this sample may be carry-over from other donors' samples.

The chain uses TRBV19 and TRBJ1-4, with D tentatively TRBD1 (6 bases). The CDR3 totals 13 residues. Germline assignment: CDR1 LNHDA and CDR2 SQIVND (reference sequence). Trimming cost V 9 bases and J 4 bases, with 12 bases left between them. CDR3 sequence: CASQDRSNEKLFF. The CDR3 nucleotides are TGTGCCAGCCAGGACAGAAGTAATGAAAAACTGTTTTTT.

The V call is TRBV5-4, the J call TRBJ2-3; the D gene is possibly TRBD1 (5 bases). Deletions cut 0 bases from V and 4 bases from J, with 9 bases between. The CDR3 length is 14 residues. CDR1 and CDR2 (germline): SGHNT, YYREEE (reference sequence). The CDR3 loop reads CASSLGGPADTQYF. The CDR3 nucleotides are TGTGCCAGCAGCTTGGGGGGCCCCGCAGATACGCAGTATTTT. The variable domain in full, completed from reference TRBV5-4 and TRBJ2-3, reads ETGVTQSPTHLIKTRGQQVTLRCSSQSGHNTVSWYQQALGQGPQFIFQYYREEENGRGNFPPRFSGLQFPNYSSELNVNALELDDSALYLCASSLGGPADTQYFGPGTRLTVL.

DNA of the CDR3: TGTGCCAGCAGTTTATTCGGGGCGGGGGCAAACTCTGGAAACACCATATATTTT. Translating gives CASSLFGAGANSGNTIYF. V is TRBV27 and J is TRBJ1-3, with D perhaps TRBD1 (6 bases). Deletions cut 1 base from V and 0 bases from J, with 16 bases between. This CDR3 spans 18 amino acids. CDR1 is MNHEY and CDR2 is SMNVEV in the germline V gene (reference sequence).

The chain recombines TRBV7-2 with TRBJ2-7, with 9 positions matching TRBD1. Germline CDR1 reads SGHTA; CDR2 reads FQGNSA. V was clipped by 3 bases and J by 5 bases; unmatched bases: 8. The CDR3 is 15 amino acids. The CDR3 DNA reads TGTGCCAGCAGCTTCGACAGGGGGTCTCTCCACGAGCAGTACTTC. It is translated as CASSFDRGSLHEQYF.

The rearrangement uses TRBV7-6 and TRBJ2-4; D gene ambiguous. Per the germline V gene, CDR1 is SGHVS and CDR2 is FNYEAQ. The CDR3 is 14 amino acids. V was trimmed by 5 bases and J by 7 bases, leaving 15 bases between them. The CDR3 nucleotides read TGTGCCAGCAGCCCCGGCGGCTTCCCCAACATTCAGTACTTC. It is translated as CASSPGGFPNIQYF.

The V and J genes are TRBV19 and TRBJ2-7; no clear D gene. The CDR3 has 11 amino acids. The germline CDR1 and CDR2 sequences are LNHDA and SQIVND (reference sequence). Trimming removed 5 bases from V and 3 bases from J, with 5 bases in between. The CDR3 DNA is TGTGCCAGTAGTTCCAGCTACGAGCAGTACTTC. It translates to CASSSSYEQYF. Combining the CDR3 with reference TRBV19 and TRBJ2-7 gives the whole variable domain DGGITQSPKYLFRKEGQNVTLSCEQNLNHDAMYWYRQDPGQGLRLIYYSQIVNDFQKGDIAEGYSVSREKKESFPLTVTSAQKNPTAFYLCASSSSYEQYFGPGTRLTVT.

The sample holds one count of this clone. The V call is TRBV15, the J call TRBJ1-5, with 7 bases fitting TRBD1. From germline, CDR1 is LNHNV and CDR2 YYDKDF (reference sequence). This CDR3 region has 17 residues. V trimming: 0 bases; J trimming: 2 bases; junction bases outside the gene matches: 7. The CDR3 loop is CATSRDRNRGGNQPQHF. CDR3 nucleotide sequence: TGTGCCACCAGCAGAGATCGAAACAGGGGTGGCAATCAGCCCCAGCATTTT.

This chain joins TRBV5-1 and TRBJ2-7, with 9 bases fitting TRBD1. Germline CDR1 SGHRS, CDR2 YFSETQ. The CDR3 covers 15 residues. After removal of 4 bases from V and 0 bases from J, the junction contained 5 bases not matched to a gene. Here the CDR3 reads CASSTGTGSSYEQYV. CDR3 nucleotide sequence: TGCGCCAGCAGCACCGGGACAGGGAGCTCCTACGAGCAGTACGTC.

V is TRBV21-1 and J is TRBJ2-7; the DNA was not compared with TRBD1, the D call given in the table. TRBV21-1 is reported as a pseudogene. The CDR3 consists of 16 residues. CDR3 amino acids: CASSKGIHRASYEQYV. The DNA for the CDR3 is TGTGCCAGCAGCAAAGGAATCCACAGGGCATCCTACGAGCAGTACGTC.

The chain recombines TRBV6-4 with TRBJ1-5; D is unclear. Trimming removed 3 bases from V and 7 bases from J, with 10 bases in between. Per germline, CDR1 MRHNA and CDR2 SNTAGT. CDR3 size: 13 residues. CDR3 region: CASSEEGSQPQHF. CDR3 bases: TGTGCCAGCAGTGAGGAGGGTTCGCAGCCCCAGCATTTT.

The V and J genes are TRBV6-1 and TRBJ1-1, with D uncertain. The CDR3 has 13 residues. The V gene lost 3 bases and the J gene lost 3 bases, with 8 bases spanning the gap. CDR1 is MNHNS, CDR2 SASEGT, per germline. CDR3 sequence: CASSEGSHTEAFF. In nucleotides, the CDR3 is TGTGCCAGCAGTGAGGGCAGCCACACTGAAGCTTTCTTT.

The chain has TRBV5-6 and TRBJ2-7; 15 positions agree with TRBD2. CDR3 length equals 17 residues. CDR1 and CDR2 from the germline V gene are SGHDT and YYEEEE. The J segment lost 4 bases and the V segment lost 3 bases, leaving 8 bases of the junction unmatched. The CDR3, as DNA: TGTGCCAGCAGCTCGGGACTAGCGGGGGGCTTGGCTTACGAGCAGTACGTC. It is translated as CASSSGLAGGLAYEQYV.

The genes are TRBV6-6 and TRBJ1-2; possible D gene TRBD1, 6 bases. Trimming shortened V by 7 bases and J by 7 bases, and 19 bases separated the two germline ends. The length of the CDR3 is 14 residues. Per germline, CDR1 MNHNY and CDR2 SVGAGI (reference sequence). Here the CDR3 DNA reads TGTGCCAGCACTAGACAGGAGCTTTGGGGTGGCTACACCTTC. As protein: CASTRQELWGGYTF.

V gene TRBV4-3 combines with J gene TRBJ1-3; 8 bases match TRBD1. V shed 1 base and J 6 bases; nucleotides not matched to a gene: 14. Per the germline V gene, CDR1 is LGHNA and CDR2 is YSLEER. The CDR3 loop spans 18 amino acids. The CDR3 bases are TGCGCCAGCAGCCAAGGCATGGCAGGGGGCCACACAACAAACACCATATATTTT. Protein product: CASSQGMAGGHTTNTIYF.

The V gene is TRBV19, the J gene TRBJ1-5; the match to TRBD1 covers 10 bases. The germline CDR1 and CDR2 sequences are LNHDA and SQIVND (reference sequence). V lost 4 bases and J lost 12; bases outside the gene matches: 15. The CDR3 is 16 residues long. The CDR3 protein is CASSSWRTGGAPVQHF. The DNA of the CDR3 is TGTGCCAGTAGTAGTTGGAGGACAGGGGGGGCTCCGGTCCAGCATTTT.

This chain uses TRBV4-1 with TRBJ1-2; unclear D gene. V was trimmed by 0 bases and J by 8 bases, leaving 16 bases between them. This CDR3 spans 15 amino acids. The germline CDR1 and CDR2 sequences are MGHRA and YSYEKL. The CDR3 sequence is CASSQDAGGYRGYTF. DNA for the CDR3: TGCGCCAGCAGCCAAGATGCGGGAGGGTATCGAGGCTACACCTTC.

V usage is TRBV10-2 and J usage is TRBJ2-3, with D possibly being TRBD1 (6 bases). Germline CDR1 WSHSY, CDR2 SAAADI. The CDR3 is 16 amino acids. Trimming cost V 2 bases and J 0 bases, with 12 bases left between them. CDR3 sequence (DNA): TGCGCCAGCAGTGAGCCGGACAGTTCTAGCACAGATACGCAGTATTTT. Protein: CASSEPDSSSTDTQYF.

Only a few counts were recorded for this clone. The gene calls are TRBV2 and TRBJ2-7; unclear D gene. With 3 bases removed from V and 6 bases from J, the gap between germline ends came to 12 bases. The CDR3 sequence is 13 residues long. The germline gives CDR1 SNHLY, CDR2 FYNNEI. This chain's CDR3 is CASSEWPQFEQYF. CDR3 nucleotide sequence: TGTGCCAGCAGTGAGTGGCCGCAATTCGAGCAGTACTTC.

The rearrangement links TRBV6-6 to TRBJ1-2; D possibly corresponds to TRBD1 (6 bases). The CDR3 runs 15 residues. Trimming removed 4 bases at V and 2 bases at J, with 14 bases between. Germline lookup yields CDR1 MNHNY and CDR2 SVGAGI (reference sequence). The CDR3 DNA reads as TGTGCCAGCAGTTTTATCTGGGACACAAACTATGGCTACACCTTC. It yields the protein CASSFIWDTNYGYTF.

The chain combines TRBV27 with TRBJ1-5, with 7 bases matching TRBD1. Germline CDR1 MNHEY, CDR2 SMNVEV (reference sequence). The CDR3 has 16 amino acids. Trimming cost V 0 bases and J 5 bases; bases outside gene matches: 7. The chain's CDR3 is CASSLSAHRGDQPQHF. For the CDR3, the DNA is TGTGCCAGCAGTTTATCCGCCCACAGGGGTGATCAGCCCCAGCATTTT.

The CDR3: CASTKTPGQFTEAFF. The CDR3 DNA is TGTGCCAGCACCAAAACTCCGGGACAATTTACTGAAGCTTTCTTT. The J gene is TRBJ1-1, the V gene TRBV6-5, with D possibly TRBD1 on 6 matching bases. The V gene lost 7 bases and the J gene lost 5 bases, with 20 bases spanning the gap. CDR1 MNHEY and CDR2 SVGAGI come from the germline V gene. The CDR3 is 15 residues long.

This clone was observed once. The rearrangement uses TRBV7-3 and TRBJ2-3; 12 nucleotides line up with TRBD1. V trimming: 5 bases; J trimming: 8 bases; junction bases outside the gene matches: 5. The CDR3 is 14 residues long. Germline V gene sequence: CDR1 SGHTA, CDR2 FQGTGA. CDR3 sequence (DNA): TGTGCCAGCAGCGCGGGACAGGGGGCCTCTACGCAGTATTTT. Translation: CASSAGQGASTQYF.

This clone was seen a single time. One end of the junction is discordant with germline, which a read error may explain. The same CDR3 also results from other DNA sequences found in this sample. The chain couples TRBV30 to TRBJ1-1; TRBD1 matches at 7 bases. CDR1 and CDR2 from the germline V gene are GTSNPN and SVGIG (reference sequence). CDR3 size: 13 residues. CDR3 sequence: CACPGTQGERCVF. Written as DNA, the CDR3 is TGTGCCTGTCCGGGAACTCAGGGGGAAAGGTGTGTTTTT. The whole variable domain, remainder taken from reference TRBV30 and TRBJ1-1, is SQTIHQWPATLVQPVGSPLSLECTVEGTSNPNLYWYRQAAGRGLQLLFYSVGIGQISSEVPQNLSASRPQDRQFILSSKKLLLSDSGFYLCACPGTQGERCVFGQGTRLTVV.

J is TRBJ1-2 and V is TRBV6-7; D remains unclear. TRBV6-7 is treated as an ORF (open reading frame) with a function not yet certain. The CDR3 runs to 15 residues. V was clipped by 2 bases and J by 5 bases, with 15 bases between them. The CDR3 loop is CASSYHKEIRYGYTF. CDR3 sequence (DNA): TGTGCCAGCAGTTACCACAAGGAGATAAGATATGGCTACACCTTC.

V gene TRBV7-6 combines with J gene TRBJ2-7; 7 bases are a match to TRBD1. CDR1 and CDR2 (germline): SGHVS, FNYEAQ. The CDR3 covers 16 residues. With V trimmed by 0 bases and J by 0 bases, 5 bases remained unmatched. The CDR3 here is CASSLAMGDSSYEQYF. CDR3 nucleotides: TGTGCCAGCAGCTTAGCTATGGGGGACAGCTCCTACGAGCAGTACTTC.

The rearrangement uses TRBV27 and TRBJ1-6, with D unresolved. Trimming took off 0 bases at V and 10 bases at J, with 13 bases between the two ends. CDR1 and CDR2 from the germline V gene are MNHEY and SMNVEV (reference sequence). This CDR3 is built from 15 residues. CDR3 residues: CASSLSYEVRSPLHF. The CDR3 DNA sequence: TGTGCCAGCAGTTTATCGTACGAAGTCAGGTCACCCCTCCACTTT.